The TCR beta chain described here comes from a study of control samples from healthy donors and cancer patients. TCRdb's copy holds only in-frame clones and misses some; the assay was immunoSEQ multiplex PCR. The data contain about 150,000 clones, just over 85% of them singletons. The ends were cut back, 4 bases at V and 5 bases at J, with 12 bases in the middle. CDR3 length: 13 residues. Germline lookup yields CDR1 KGHSH and CDR2 LQKENI. Note on this clone: Within the sample, other DNA sequences also encode this same CDR3.

The source material was blood. The J gene is TRBJ2-7, the V gene TRBV18, with a tentative D call TRBD1 (7 bases). This TCR derives from a man younger than 35 in good health. The CDR3 protein is CASSRGRGDEQYF. CDR3 nucleotides: TGTGCCAGCTCACGGGGCAGGGGGGACGAGCAGTACTTC. Variable domain in full (rest from reference TRBV18 and TRBJ2-7): NAGVMQNPRHLVRRRGQEARLRCSPMKGHSHVYWYRQLPEEGLKFMVYLQKENIIDESGMPKERFSAEFPKEGPSILRIQQVVRGDSAAYFCASSRGRGDEQYFGPGTRLTVT.